The 8 T cell receptor beta chains below were found in one sample sequenced in a study of identical twins. MiXCR, run by TCRdb on the 5' RACE reads, gives a single entry per CDR3 protein. The sample records hundreds of thousands of distinct CDR3 sequences, 9% to 15% being singletons. This same sample was also taken into another study, of yellow fever vaccine responses in identical twins.

The sequenced sample was PBMCs. All receptors come from a woman aged 18-35 years in good health.

The chain uses TRBV7-9 and TRBJ1-2; D is unclear. Germline lookup yields CDR1 SEHNR and CDR2 FQNEAQ (reference sequence). Trimming stripped 1 base from V and 4 bases from J, with 10 bases between. The CDR3 loop spans 14 amino acids. The CDR3: CASSLGSDFYGYTF. The DNA of the CDR3 is TGTGCCAGCAGCTTAGGGTCGGACTTCTATGGCTACACCTTC.

A remark on this clonotype: Mismatch with germline at one junction end may stem from a read error. The chain couples TRBV28 to TRBJ2-3, with TRBD2 matching 7 bases. The length of the CDR3 is 15 residues. Per the germline V gene, CDR1 is MDHEN and CDR2 is SYDVKM. CDR3 in amino acids: CANSSPGGSTDTQYF. The CDR3 DNA sequence: TGTGCCAACAGTTCGCCCGGGGGGAGCACAGATACGCAGTATTTT.

Only a few counts were recorded for this clonotype. The chain employs TRBV12-3 or TRBV12-4 and TRBJ2-5; the D gene is possibly TRBD1 (6 bases). With 7 bases removed from V and 7 bases from J, the gap between germline ends came to 19 bases. The CDR3 runs 14 residues. CDR3 residues: CASTQQGLFGTQYF. The CDR3 DNA is TGTGCCAGCACCCAACAGGGCCTTTTTGGGACCCAGTACTTC.

The rearrangement joins TRBV18 to TRBJ2-7; maybe TRBD2 (6 bases). The V end lost 0 bases, the J end lost 7 bases, and 16 bases lay between the germline ends. CDR3 length: 15 residues. Germline CDR1 is KGHSH and CDR2 is LQKENI. The CDR3 sequence is CASSPPGRREVEQYF. CDR3 DNA sequence: TGTGCCAGCTCACCACCGGGACGGAGGGAGGTGGAGCAGTACTTC.

This chain joins TRBV20-1 and TRBJ2-3, with 8 bases fitting TRBD1. Trimming at V came to 3 bases and at J to 1 base, leaving 6 bases not matched to a gene. Germline-derived CDR1 and CDR2 are DFQATT and SNEGSKA (reference sequence). CDR3 length: 15 residues. For the CDR3, the DNA is TGCAGTGCTAGCAAGCAGGGGGCTGGCACAGATACGCAGTATTTT. Amino acids: CSASKQGAGTDTQYF.

The gene calls are TRBV5-6 and TRBJ2-6; no clear D gene. The CDR3 has 16 amino acids. Germline V CDR1 and CDR2: SGHDT, YYEEEE. Trimming cost V 4 bases and J 4 bases, with 15 bases left between them. The CDR3: CASSPRWGSGANVLTF. CDR3 DNA sequence: TGTGCCAGCAGCCCACGCTGGGGATCGGGGGCCAACGTCCTGACTTTC.

The V and J genes are TRBV10-1 and TRBJ1-4; 7 positions match TRBD1. The germline CDR1 and CDR2 sequences are WNHNN and SYGVQD (reference sequence). The CDR3 is made up of 15 amino acids. The V segment lost 3 bases and the J segment 8 bases; nucleotides outside the gene matches: 9. The CDR3 loop reads CASSDGTAGREKLFF. The CDR3 DNA follows: TGCGCCAGCAGTGATGGGACAGCCGGTAGGGAAAAACTGTTTTTT.

The chain links TRBV2 to TRBJ1-6, with 7 nucleotides matching TRBD1. The J segment lost 6 bases and the V segment lost 5 bases, leaving 10 bases of the junction unmatched. Germline assignment: CDR1 SNHLY and CDR2 FYNNEI. This CDR3 has 16 amino acids. Here the CDR3 reads CASSLPPGQTNSPLHF. Written as DNA, the CDR3 is TGTGCCAGCAGTTTACCACCGGGACAGACTAATTCACCCCTCCACTTT.